The 8 T cell receptor beta chains listed next were all sequenced from one sample in a study of glioma-infiltrating T cells. Amplification of TCR alpha and beta CDR3 regions from RNA used iRepertoire nested multiplex PCR. TCRdb fed the multiplex PCR reads into MiXCR, producing one record per CDR3 protein. In the table there are some 180,000 distinct CDR3 sequences, 30% to 40% of which are singletons. Specimen: glioma tissue, nonneoplastic brain tissue, or PBMCs (not recorded which). The receptors were gathered from a human donor with low-grade glioma or glioblastoma, undergoing nonglioma brain surgery, or in good health (not recorded which).

Turning to this clonotype: No conserved phenylalanine or tryptophan ends this CDR3, so it is likely a read error. This chain joins TRBV27 and TRBJ2-7, with D perhaps TRBD1 or TRBD2 (5 bases each). V was shortened by 5 bases and J by 4 bases, with 15 bases between the two germline ends. The V gene's germline CDR1 is MNHEY and CDR2 SMNVEV (reference sequence). The CDR3 contains 14 residues. CDR3 bases: TGTGCCAGCAGTCCTCGGGACCGGCCATACGAGCAGTACTCC. Translated: CASSPRDRPYEQYS.

This clonotype was recorded at least ten times. V and J are TRBV6-1 and TRBJ1-1; D is perhaps TRBD1 (5 bases). The germline gives CDR1 MNHNS, CDR2 SASEGT. The ends were cut back, 6 bases at V and 4 bases at J, with 18 bases in the middle. The CDR3 has 15 amino acids. Here the CDR3 DNA reads TGTGCCAGCAGATTCTGGCAGGGCGAGAGCACTGAAGCTTTCTTT. The encoded protein is CASRFWQGESTEAFF.

This clonotype was counted many times. V is TRBV5-1 and J is TRBJ2-1, with D possibly TRBD1 on 5 matching bases. This CDR3 contains 13 residues. Between the trimmed V and J ends, which lost 0 bases and 8 bases, there was a span of 9 bases. Germline V gene data show CDR1 as SGHRS and CDR2 as YFSETQ. CDR3: CASSLAVGDEQFF. CDR3 bases: TGCGCCAGCAGCTTGGCCGTAGGGGATGAGCAGTTCTTC. The variable domain in full, completed from reference TRBV5-1 and TRBJ2-1, reads KAGVTQTPRYLIKTRGQQVTLSCSPISGHRSVSWYQQTPGQGLQFLFEYFSETQRNKGNFPGRFSGRQFSNSRSEMNVSTLELGDSALYLCASSLAVGDEQFFGPGTRLTVL.

The gene calls are TRBV7-2 and TRBJ2-1; 12 bases are shared with TRBD2. CDR3 length: 14 residues. V lost 5 bases and J lost 9; bases outside the gene matches: 5. Germline V gene sequence: CDR1 SGHTA, CDR2 FQGNSA. The CDR3 region is CASSPTSGSLEQFF. CDR3 nucleotide sequence: TGTGCCAGCAGCCCGACTAGCGGGAGTCTTGAGCAGTTCTTC.

In its sample, this clonotype was seen a few times. The gene calls are TRBV7-9 and TRBJ2-5, with 10 nucleotides matching TRBD2. CDR3 length: 17 amino acids. The V and J ends lost 5 bases and 4 bases, in that order; junction bases with no gene match: 13. Per germline, CDR1 SEHNR and CDR2 FQNEAQ (reference sequence). CDR3 sequence: CASSPPRGLAGVETQYF. The CDR3 DNA sequence: TGTGCCAGCAGCCCACCAAGAGGGCTAGCGGGAGTAGAGACCCAGTACTTC. Full variable domain (rest looked up from reference TRBV7-9 and TRBJ2-5): DTGVSQNPRHKITKRGQNVTFRCDPISEHNRLYWYRQTLGQGPEFLTYFQNEAQLEKSRLLSDRFSAERPKGSFSTLEIQRTEQGDSAMYLCASSPPRGLAGVETQYFGPGTRLLVL.

About this clonotype: A much larger clone differs from this one at a single base, so this may be a read error. The V and J genes are TRBV7-9 and TRBJ2-5; 9 bases line up with TRBD1. Trimming removed 7 bases from V and 2 bases from J; junction bases left unmatched: 14. CDR1 is SEHNR and CDR2 is FQNEAQ in the germline V gene (reference sequence). The CDR3 sequence is 17 residues long. DNA for the CDR3: TGTGCCAGCATCCAGGACCCAGGGACAGGGTATCAAGAGACCCAGTACTTC. Translating it yields CASIQDPGTGYQETQYF.

This clonotype appeared many times. The genes are TRBV6-6 and TRBJ2-1; 8 positions match TRBD2. V was clipped by 2 bases and J by 9 bases; unmatched bases: 6. CDR1 and CDR2 (germline): MNHNY, SVGAGI (reference sequence). CDR3 length: 14 amino acids. For the CDR3, the DNA is TGTGCCAGCAGTTACCCGGGACTAGGGGGTGAGCAGTTCTTC. Translated: CASSYPGLGGEQFF.

The chain combines TRBV3-1 with TRBJ1-3, with D unclear. Trimming stripped 1 base from V and 2 bases from J, with 9 bases between. Germline V gives CDR1 LGHDT, CDR2 YNNKEL (reference sequence). The CDR3 length is 15 residues. CDR3 sequence: CASSQGSETGNTIYF. CDR3 nucleotide sequence: TGTGCCAGCAGCCAAGGTTCGGAGACTGGAAACACCATATATTTT.